This TCR beta chain was identified in a study of T-cell reconstitution after alpha-beta-depleted transplantation in children. Findings and limits, study-wide: Several hundred rapidly expanded clones from non-depleted graft cells reportedly supplied alpha-beta T cells about two months post-transplant.

This clonotype has ten or more counts. Its matching antigen is unknown. Preparation of the TCRbeta library involved a method that used unique molecular identifiers. TCRdb redid the calling of the PCR reads with MiXCR, one entry per CDR3 protein. The table records about 4,000 distinct CDR3 sequences, under 25% of them present only once. The CDR3 consists of 14 residues. Per germline, CDR1 SEHNR and CDR2 FQNEAQ (reference sequence). Trimming shortened V by 5 bases and J by 1 base, and 11 bases separated the two germline ends. The sequence came from a boy younger than two who had a stem cell transplant for acute myeloid leukemia, so the T cells may come from the graft donor. The chain links TRBV7-9 to TRBJ1-1, with D uncertain. Sequences were derived from PBMCs, mostly from graft donor cells, sampled 60 days after TCRalphabeta/CD19-depleted stem cell transplant. CDR3 sequence reads: CASSLLRSNTEAFF. The DNA for the CDR3 is TGTGCCAGCAGCCTCCTCCGATCGAACACTGAAGCTTTCTTT. Combining the CDR3 with reference TRBV7-9 and TRBJ1-1 gives the whole variable domain DTGVSQNPRHKITKRGQNVTFRCDPISEHNRLYWYRQTLGQGPEFLTYFQNEAQLEKSRLLSDRFSAERPKGSFSTLEIQRTEQGDSAMYLCASSLLRSNTEAFFGQGTRLTVV.